The 3 T cell receptor beta chains listed next were all sequenced from one sample in a study of human T cells and chemical hapten exposure. MiXCR was run by TCRdb on the 5' RACE reads, yielding one entry per CDR3 protein. The table shows about 120,000 distinct CDR3 sequences, with around a fifth occurring only once. Sequencing started from total RNA isolated from unfractionated whole blood. These receptors all stem from a human donor in good health.

This clonotype was seen a few times. This chain connects TRBV4-1 to TRBJ1-5; D is unresolved. In germline, CDR1 is MGHRA, CDR2 YSYEKL. Trimming stripped 2 bases from V and 6 bases from J, with 8 bases between. The CDR3 runs to 13 residues. CDR3 coding DNA: TGCGCCAGCAGCCAATATGTGTTTCAGCCCCAGCATTTT. The encoded protein is CASSQYVFQPQHF.

The table lists this clonotype with a few counts. The chain joins TRBV19 to TRBJ2-4; D may be TRBD1 or TRBD2 (5 bases each). There are 14 residues in the CDR3. CDR1 is LNHDA and CDR2 is SQIVND in the germline V gene (reference sequence). Between the trimmed V and J ends, which lost 1 base and 7 bases, there was a span of 11 bases. The CDR3, as DNA: TGTGCCAGTAGTATAGGGGACGGATGGAACATTCAGTACTTC. It yields the protein CASSIGDGWNIQYF.

The chain carries TRBV7-9 and TRBJ2-4; TRBD1 matches at 7 bases. CDR3 length: 13 amino acids. The ends lost 6 bases at V and 5 bases at J; junction bases unmatched: 4. The germline V gene has CDR1 SEHNR and CDR2 FQNEAQ (reference sequence). DNA of the CDR3: TGTGCCAGCAGGACAGGGAACGAAAACATTCAGTACTTC. Translating it yields CASRTGNENIQYF.